This T cell receptor beta chain was captured in a study of PD-1 blockade in classical Hodgkin lymphoma. Whole-study results and caveats: Newly diagnosed patients were said to have less baseline TCR diversity than healthy donors did. Complete responders possessed baseline diversity comparable to newly diagnosed patients.

This clone was picked up one time. Its target is unknown. Looked up from germline, CDR1 is MRHNA and CDR2 is SNTAGT. The CDR3 sequence is 15 residues long. With V trimmed by 2 bases and J by 3 bases, 2 bases remained unmatched. The protocol was immunoSEQ multiplex PCR, while the TCRdb copy is restricted to in-frame clones and leaves out a portion. The sample holds over 15,000 clones, over 80% seen once. Every single patient, without exception, relapsed after autologous stem cell transplantation, and brentuximab vedotin exposure varied. This chain connects TRBV6-4 to TRBJ2-2; 8 bases map to TRBD1. Here the sequenced sample was peripheral blood mononuclear cells (PBMCs), taken before the second cycle of nivolumab. This TCR came from a human donor with classical Hodgkin lymphoma. The chain's CDR3 is CASSDQTGDTGELFF. In DNA form, the CDR3 reads TGTGCCAGCAGTGACCAGACAGGGGACACCGGGGAGCTGTTTTTT.